This TCR beta chain was observed in a study of blood T cell repertoires in COVID-19 (dated by TCRdb to the early 2020s). With regard to the full study: The collaborator samples originated in the United States, Italy and Spain and spanned the acute and convalescent phases of COVID-19. The prospective study material was composed of cDNA or gDNA derived from T cells, B-cell-depleted T cells, or PBMCs. Subjects who had been exposed to COVID-19, were actively infected with it, or had recovered from it provided the deeply sampled blood TCRbeta repertoires that made up the dataset. The repertoires were made available in a free public database intended to serve as a resource for research on the immune response to SARS-CoV-2. The samples were drawn from two sources: the first 160 participants of the ongoing ImmuneRACE study, and approximately 1,300 subjects contributed by 6 global collaborators. A de-identified subject ID, COVID-19 status, age in years and sex were almost always included in the sample metadata. HLA class I and class II types, where available, came from metadata supplied by the sample provider rather than from assay-based typing. Paper-wide results and their limitations: Clinical and demographic metadata were provided uncurated, with the amount varying by source and participant.

TCRbeta CDR3 regions were amplified from genomic DNA using the immunoSEQ Assay, a bias-controlled multiplex PCR. The authors' analysis ran thus. The number of nucleated cells in each sample was estimated by amplification of reference gene primers within the assay. To quantify the absolute abundance of each unique TCRbeta CDR3 rearrangement, sequence reads were collapsed and filtered. For each sample, productive Simpson clonality was calculated as the square root of Simpson's diversity index across productive rearrangements. As stored in TCRdb, this immuneACCESS dataset retains in-frame rearrangements with V and J assigned. A fraction of the clones does not appear; measured against another copy, unresolved V genes explain less than half of the discrepancy, and the remainder lacks a known reason. V, J and clone size are those of that table, while D and trimming were read from the DNA. The sample table shows around 270,000 clones, and under 85% are seen once. The top ten clones comprise 0.87% of the sample.

The CDR3 runs 12 residues from the cysteine to the phenylalanine. Left in the record is the CDR3 DNA by itself, 36 bases read in frame from the first base. Between the V and J ends, shortened by 6 bases and 4 bases respectively, the junction contains 10 bases. CDR1 and CDR2 (MDHEN, SYDVKM) derive from the germline V gene. Worth noting for this clone: The antigen it binds to is not known. No much larger clone is present one base from it, and per-base qualities are unavailable.

One collaborating source in Seattle enrolled patients while the patients were actively infected and followed the patients over time throughout the course of disease. Each collaborating institution followed its own protocols to collect whole blood in K2EDTA tubes. For TCRbeta analysis, collaborator samples were shipped as frozen whole blood, as isolated PBMCs, or as DNA extracted from either sample type. This clonotype originated in a human donor with COVID-19, enrolled during active disease. The donor label of this sample is uncertain. The specimen sequenced was peripheral blood. Here the chain combines TRBV28 and TRBJ2-7; possibly the D gene is TRBD1, per 5 matching bases. The CDR3 has the sequence CASRSGIYEQYF. The nucleotides are TGTGCCAGCAGGTCAGGGATTTACGAGCAGTACTTC.